These 14 T cell receptor beta chains came from one sample sequenced in a study of T-cell reconstitution after alpha-beta-depleted transplantation in children. A library of TCRbeta sequences, prepared with unique molecular identifiers, was generated. TCRdb ran MiXCR on the PCR reads and lists one entry per CDR3 protein. Altogether just over 350,000 distinct CDR3 sequences are present, roughly 15% being singletons, with the ten largest covering 3.5% to 4.5%. The sample was PBMCs, taken from the stem cell graft. These receptors originate from a human donor who donated a stem cell graft to a child with Fanconi anemia.

This clonotype occurred a few times. The genes are TRBV12-3 or TRBV12-4 and TRBJ1-2; D not resolved. V dropped 5 bases and J dropped 4 bases, with 8 bases sitting between them. The CDR3 runs 12 residues. The CDR3 region is CASSPRPYGYTF. The CDR3, as DNA: TGTGCCAGCAGTCCTCGGCCCTATGGCTACACCTTC.

The rearrangement joins TRBV27 to TRBJ1-2, with D perhaps matching TRBD1 (6 bases). With 8 bases removed from V and 7 bases from J, the gap between germline ends came to 17 bases. Germline lookup yields CDR1 MNHEY and CDR2 SMNVEV (reference sequence). This CDR3 is built from 13 residues. The CDR3, as DNA: TGTGCCAGCGCAACCTCCGGGACACGTGGCTACACCTTC. It is translated as CASATSGTRGYTF.

V and J are TRBV5-1 and TRBJ2-7; weak D call: TRBD2 (7 bases). CDR1 SGHRS and CDR2 YFSETQ come from the germline V gene. Trimming shortened V by 4 bases and J by 6 bases, and 14 bases separated the two germline ends. The CDR3 contains 13 residues. The CDR3 sequence: CASSDAGAGEQYF. CDR3 coding DNA: TGCGCCAGCAGCGACGCGGGGGCGGGCGAGCAGTACTTC.

The V call is TRBV3-1, the J call TRBJ2-3; 7 bases agree with TRBD2. With V trimmed by 4 bases and J by 6 bases, 7 bases remained unmatched. Germline V gives CDR1 LGHDT, CDR2 YNNKEL (reference sequence). This CDR3 has 14 residues. The CDR3 protein is CASSLGGGVDTQYF. CDR3 in DNA: TGTGCCAGCAGCCTTGGCGGGGGAGTGGATACGCAGTATTTT.

To note about this clonotype: This could be a read error, since a much larger clone is one nucleotide away. This chain joins TRBV20-1 and TRBJ2-2; 9 nucleotides agree with TRBD2. The CDR3 runs 17 residues. Germline V gene lookup returns CDR1 DFQATT and CDR2 SNEGSKA (reference sequence). The CDR3 reads CCASDYLAGINTGELFF. For the CDR3, the DNA is TGCTGTGCTAGCGATTATCTAGCGGGGATAAACACCGGGGAGCTGTTTTTT.

The genes are TRBV4-3 and TRBJ2-2, with 7 bases matching TRBD1. Trimming took 0 bases from V and 5 from J; bases not matched to a gene: 9. The germline gives CDR1 LGHNA, CDR2 YSLEER. The CDR3 is 17 residues long. The CDR3 protein is CASSQDLAKDRTGELFF. CDR3 coding DNA: TGCGCCAGCAGCCAAGATCTGGCCAAGGACAGGACCGGGGAGCTGTTTTTT.

The chain has TRBV5-1 and TRBJ2-1; D might be TRBD1 (6 bases). Germline assignment: CDR1 SGHRS and CDR2 YFSETQ. This CDR3 comprises 15 residues. V lost 3 bases, J lost 0 bases, and 10 bases lay in between. CDR3 nucleotide sequence: TGCGCCAGCAGCTGGGACACGAGCTCCTACAATGAGCAGTTCTTC. It codes for CASSWDTSSYNEQFF.

This clonotype was counted ten times or more. CDR3 sequence (DNA): TGCGCCAGCAGCTTGGCCACTAGCGGGGGAAATGAGCAGTTCTTC. Residues: CASSLATSGGNEQFF. V gene TRBV5-1 combines with J gene TRBJ2-1; TRBD2 agrees at 11 bases. V was clipped by 0 bases and J by 7 bases; unmatched bases: 3. This CDR3 spans 15 amino acids. Per germline, CDR1 SGHRS and CDR2 YFSETQ.

This clonotype was found a few times. The rearrangement joins TRBV18 to TRBJ1-1; weak D call: TRBD1 (6 bases). Trimming shortened V by 3 bases and J by 11 bases, and 22 bases separated the two germline ends. Germline CDR1 and CDR2: KGHSH and LQKENI. The CDR3 consists of 15 residues. The DNA of the CDR3 is TGTGCCAGCTCACCCCGAGGACAGCCTGCATTGGGGGCTTTCTTT. It is translated as CASSPRGQPALGAFF.

This clonotype showed up just a few times. The chain combines TRBV29-1 with TRBJ2-1; 9 nucleotides line up with TRBD1. This CDR3 region has 15 residues. Germline loops: CDR1 SQVTM, CDR2 ANQGSEA. V was pared by 1 base and J by 1 base, with 2 bases of the junction left unmatched. The CDR3 bases are TGCAGCGTTGAAGGGACAGGGGATTCCTACAATGAGCAGTTCTTC. Protein product: CSVEGTGDSYNEQFF.

This clonotype has only a few counts. This rearrangement joins TRBV27 to TRBJ2-3; 7 bases are shared with TRBD2. The CDR3 runs 17 residues. CDR1 is MNHEY and CDR2 is SMNVEV in the germline V gene (reference sequence). V dropped 0 bases and J dropped 2; count of bases not matched to a gene: 8. DNA of the CDR3: TGTGCCAGCAGTTTATCATTAGCGGGCGCGGCCACAGATACGCAGTATTTT. It yields the protein CASSLSLAGAATDTQYF.

J is TRBJ2-2 and V is TRBV21-1; the table's D call, TRBD1, was not checked against the DNA. TRBV21-1 has pseudogene status. The CDR3 runs 16 residues. CDR3 in DNA: TGTGCCAGCAGCAAAGGGACAGGGGGTCCTACCGGGGAGCTGTTTTTT. It specifies CASSKGTGGPTGELFF.

In its sample, this clonotype was seen a few times. The chain uses TRBV7-2 and TRBJ1-1; D possibly corresponds to TRBD1 (5 bases). The V and J ends lost 3 bases and 3 bases respectively, with 11 bases between them. CDR3 length equals 14 residues. CDR1 is SGHTA, CDR2 FQGNSA, per germline. CDR3 in amino acids: CASSFGGADTEAFF. CDR3 DNA sequence: TGTGCCAGCAGCTTCGGGGGAGCGGACACTGAAGCTTTCTTT. Using reference TRBV7-2 and TRBJ1-1 for the parts outside the CDR3, the full variable domain is GAGVSQSPSNKVTEKGKDVELRCDPISGHTALYWYRQSLGQGLEFLIYFQGNSAPDKSGLPSDRFSAERTGGSVSTLTIQRTQQEDSAVYLCASSFGGADTEAFFGQGTRLTVV.

The chain is built from TRBV2 and TRBJ1-2, with TRBD1 matching over 7 bases. The germline gives CDR1 SNHLY, CDR2 FYNNEI. This CDR3 has 13 amino acids. V shed 5 bases and J 5 bases; nucleotides not matched to a gene: 5. Here the CDR3 reads CASSSRQGYGYTF. DNA for the CDR3: TGTGCCAGCAGTTCCCGACAGGGTTATGGCTACACCTTC.